This note documents a single T cell receptor (beta chain) sequence. This specimen comes from a study of shared clonotypes between healthy human individuals. V lost 4 bases to trimming and J lost 4 bases; unmatched junction nucleotides: 7. The germline V gene encodes CDR1 SGHKS and CDR2 YYEKEE (reference sequence). There are 15 residues in the CDR3. TCRdb's copy holds only in-frame clones and misses some; the assay was immunoSEQ multiplex PCR. The data show 2,100,000 or so clones, with approximately 96% seen just once and roughly 0.13% held by the top ten. The specimen was naive CD4+ T cells sorted from blood. Subset of the sample: CD45RA+ positively selected. The chain uses TRBV5-5 and TRBJ2-5; 10 nucleotides agree with TRBD1. The TCR comes from a man aged 18-30 years in good health. As DNA, the CDR3 is TGTGCCAGCAGCACAAGGGACAGGGGAACAGAGACCCAGTACTTC. It codes for CASSTRDRGTETQYF. The entire variable domain, with the rest obtained from reference TRBV5-5 and TRBJ2-5, is as follows: DAGVTQSPTHLIKTRGQQVTLRCSPISGHKSVSWYQQVLGQGPQFIFQYYEKEERGRGNFPDRFSARQFPNYSSELNVNALLLGDSALYLCASSTRDRGTETQYFGPGTRLLVL.